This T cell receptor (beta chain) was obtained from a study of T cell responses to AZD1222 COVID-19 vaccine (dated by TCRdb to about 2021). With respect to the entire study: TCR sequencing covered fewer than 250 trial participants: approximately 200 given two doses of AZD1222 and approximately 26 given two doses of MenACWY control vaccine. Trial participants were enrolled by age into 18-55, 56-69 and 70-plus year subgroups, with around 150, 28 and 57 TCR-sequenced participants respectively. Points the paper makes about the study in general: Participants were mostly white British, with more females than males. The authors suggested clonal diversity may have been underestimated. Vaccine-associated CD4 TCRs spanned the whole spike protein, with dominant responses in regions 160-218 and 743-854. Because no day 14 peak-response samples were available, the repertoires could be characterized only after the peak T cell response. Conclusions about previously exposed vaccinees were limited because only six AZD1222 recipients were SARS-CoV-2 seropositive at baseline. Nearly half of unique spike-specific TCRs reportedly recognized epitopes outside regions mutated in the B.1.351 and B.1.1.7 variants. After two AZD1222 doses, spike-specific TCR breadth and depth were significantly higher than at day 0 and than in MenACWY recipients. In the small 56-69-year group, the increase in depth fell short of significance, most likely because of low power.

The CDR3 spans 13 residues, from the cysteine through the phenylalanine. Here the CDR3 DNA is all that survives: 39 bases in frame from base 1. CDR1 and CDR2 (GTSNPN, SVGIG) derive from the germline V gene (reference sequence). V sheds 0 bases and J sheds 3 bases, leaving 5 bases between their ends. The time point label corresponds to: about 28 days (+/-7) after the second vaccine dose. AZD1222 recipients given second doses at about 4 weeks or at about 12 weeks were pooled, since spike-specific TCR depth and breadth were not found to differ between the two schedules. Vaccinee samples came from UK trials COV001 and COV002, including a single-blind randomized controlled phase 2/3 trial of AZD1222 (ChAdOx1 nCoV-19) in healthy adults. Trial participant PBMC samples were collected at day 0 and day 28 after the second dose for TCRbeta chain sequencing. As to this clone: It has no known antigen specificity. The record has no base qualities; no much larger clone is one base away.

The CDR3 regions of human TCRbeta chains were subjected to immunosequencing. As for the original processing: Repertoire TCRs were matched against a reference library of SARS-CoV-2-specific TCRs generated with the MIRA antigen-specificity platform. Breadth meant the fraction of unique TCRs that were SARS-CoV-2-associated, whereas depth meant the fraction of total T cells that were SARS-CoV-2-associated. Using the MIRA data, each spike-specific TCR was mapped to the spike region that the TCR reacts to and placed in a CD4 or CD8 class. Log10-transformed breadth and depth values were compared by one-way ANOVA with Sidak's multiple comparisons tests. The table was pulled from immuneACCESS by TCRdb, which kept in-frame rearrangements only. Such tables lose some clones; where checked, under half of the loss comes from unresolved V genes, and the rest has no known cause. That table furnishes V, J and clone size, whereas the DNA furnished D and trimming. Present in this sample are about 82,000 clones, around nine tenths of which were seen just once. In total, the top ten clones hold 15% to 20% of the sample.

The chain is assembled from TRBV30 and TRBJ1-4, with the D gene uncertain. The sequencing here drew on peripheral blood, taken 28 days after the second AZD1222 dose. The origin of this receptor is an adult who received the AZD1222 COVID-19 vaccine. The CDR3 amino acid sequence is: CAWSVGANEKLFF. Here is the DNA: TGTGCCTGGAGTGTGGGAGCTAATGAAAAACTGTTTTTT.